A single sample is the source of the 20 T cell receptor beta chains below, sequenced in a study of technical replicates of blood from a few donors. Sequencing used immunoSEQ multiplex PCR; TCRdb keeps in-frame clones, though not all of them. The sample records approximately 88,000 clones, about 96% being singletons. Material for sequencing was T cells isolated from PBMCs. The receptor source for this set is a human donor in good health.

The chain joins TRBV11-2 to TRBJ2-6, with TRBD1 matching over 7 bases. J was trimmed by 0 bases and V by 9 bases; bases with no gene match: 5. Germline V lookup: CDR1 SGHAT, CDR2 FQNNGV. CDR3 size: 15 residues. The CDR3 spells CASRDSYSGANVLTF. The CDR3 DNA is TGTGCCAGTCGGGACAGCTACTCTGGGGCCAACGTCCTGACTTTC.

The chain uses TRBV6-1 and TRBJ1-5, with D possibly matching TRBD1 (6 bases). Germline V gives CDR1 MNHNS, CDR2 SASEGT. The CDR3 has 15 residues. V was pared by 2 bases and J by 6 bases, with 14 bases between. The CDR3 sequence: CASSELGGGGQPQHF. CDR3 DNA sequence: TGTGCCAGCAGTGAATTAGGTGGGGGCGGTCAGCCCCAGCATTTT.

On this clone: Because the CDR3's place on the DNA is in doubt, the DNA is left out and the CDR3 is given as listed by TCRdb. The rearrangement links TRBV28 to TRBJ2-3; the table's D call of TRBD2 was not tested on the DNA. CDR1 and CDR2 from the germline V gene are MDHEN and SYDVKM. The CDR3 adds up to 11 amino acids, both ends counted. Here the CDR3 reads CASSTSDTQYF.

CDR3 sequence reads: CASSPLKGAALPQDYGYTF. CDR3 DNA: TGTGCCAGCTCACCCCTGAAGGGGGCTGCTCTACCCCAGGACTATGGCTACACCTTC. The chain joins TRBV18 to TRBJ1-2; 7 bases map to TRBD1. Per the germline V gene, CDR1 is KGHSH and CDR2 is LQKENI. This CDR3 spans 19 amino acids. The trim removed 3 bases at V and 3 bases at J, leaving 19 bases unmatched.

CDR3 amino acids: CASSLTSGRGTYNEQFF. CDR3 nucleotides: TGTGCCAGCAGCTTAACTAGCGGGAGAGGAACCTACAATGAGCAGTTCTTC. The chain is built from TRBV5-4 and TRBJ2-1, with 11 bases lining up with TRBD2. The CDR3 spans 17 residues. Germline CDR1 and CDR2: SGHNT and YYREEE (reference sequence). V shed 2 bases, J shed 2 bases, and the junction held 6 bases outside the gene matches.

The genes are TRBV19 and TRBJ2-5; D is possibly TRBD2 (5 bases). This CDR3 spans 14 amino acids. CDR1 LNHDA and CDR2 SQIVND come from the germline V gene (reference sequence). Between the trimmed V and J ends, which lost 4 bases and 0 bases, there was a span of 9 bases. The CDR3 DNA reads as TGTGCCAGTAGTACCGGGGATTACCAAGAGACCCAGTACTTC. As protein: CASSTGDYQETQYF.

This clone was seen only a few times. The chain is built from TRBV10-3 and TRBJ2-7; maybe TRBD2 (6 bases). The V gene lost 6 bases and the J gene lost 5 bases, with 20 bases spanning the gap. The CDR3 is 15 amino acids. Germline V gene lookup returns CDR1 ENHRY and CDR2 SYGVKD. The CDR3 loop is CAIRPRELGRNEQYF. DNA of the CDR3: TGTGCCATCAGGCCCCGGGAGTTAGGAAGGAACGAGCAGTACTTC.

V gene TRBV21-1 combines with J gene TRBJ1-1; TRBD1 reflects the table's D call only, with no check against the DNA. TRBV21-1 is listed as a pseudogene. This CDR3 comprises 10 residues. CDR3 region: CASSGAEAFF. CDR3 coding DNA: TGTGCCAGCAGCGGGGCGGAAGCTTTCTTT.

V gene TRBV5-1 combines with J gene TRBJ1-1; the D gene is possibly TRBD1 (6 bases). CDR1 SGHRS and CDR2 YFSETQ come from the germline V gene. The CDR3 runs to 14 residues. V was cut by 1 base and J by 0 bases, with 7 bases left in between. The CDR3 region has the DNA TGCGCCAGCAGCTTGTGGGACATGAACACTGAAGCTTTCTTT. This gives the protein CASSLWDMNTEAFF.

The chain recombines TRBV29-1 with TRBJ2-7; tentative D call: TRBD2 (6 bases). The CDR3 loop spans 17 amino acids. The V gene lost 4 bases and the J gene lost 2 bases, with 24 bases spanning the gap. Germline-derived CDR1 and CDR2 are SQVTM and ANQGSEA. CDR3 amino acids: CSVGLAHDSPAPYEQYF. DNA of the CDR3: TGCAGCGTTGGCCTAGCGCACGACAGTCCTGCTCCCTACGAGCAGTACTTC.

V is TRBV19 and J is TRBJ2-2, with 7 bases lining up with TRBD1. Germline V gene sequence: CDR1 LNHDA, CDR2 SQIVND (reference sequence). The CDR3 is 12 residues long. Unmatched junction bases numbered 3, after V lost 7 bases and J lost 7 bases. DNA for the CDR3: TGTGCCAGTACCCGGGACAGCGGGGAGCTGTTTTTT. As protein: CASTRDSGELFF.

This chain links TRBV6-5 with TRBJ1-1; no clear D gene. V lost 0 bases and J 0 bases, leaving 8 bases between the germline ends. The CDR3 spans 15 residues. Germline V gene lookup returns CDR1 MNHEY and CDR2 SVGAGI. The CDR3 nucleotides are TGTGCCAGCAGTTACTCGGAGGTAATGAACACTGAAGCTTTCTTT. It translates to CASSYSEVMNTEAFF.

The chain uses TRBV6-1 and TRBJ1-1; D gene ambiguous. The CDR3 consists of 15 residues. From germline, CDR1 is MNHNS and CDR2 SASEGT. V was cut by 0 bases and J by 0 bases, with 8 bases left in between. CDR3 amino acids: CASSEAMGVNTEAFF. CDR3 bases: TGTGCCAGCAGTGAAGCTATGGGAGTGAACACTGAAGCTTTCTTT.

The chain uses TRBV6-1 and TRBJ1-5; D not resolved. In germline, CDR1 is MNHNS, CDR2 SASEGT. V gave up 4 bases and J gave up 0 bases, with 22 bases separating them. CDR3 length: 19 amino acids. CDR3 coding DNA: TGTGCCAGCAGTGCGGGAGGGTTCTCCGCGGTGTATAGCAATCAGCCCCAGCATTTT. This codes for CASSAGGFSAVYSNQPQHF.

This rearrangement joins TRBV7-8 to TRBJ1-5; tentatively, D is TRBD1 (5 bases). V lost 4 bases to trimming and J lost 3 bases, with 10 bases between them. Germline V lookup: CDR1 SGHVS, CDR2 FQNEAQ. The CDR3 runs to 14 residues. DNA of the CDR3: TGTGCCAGCAGCTCTATAGGGGCCAATCAGCCCCAGCATTTT. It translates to CASSSIGANQPQHF. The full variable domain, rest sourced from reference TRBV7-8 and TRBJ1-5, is GAGVSQSPRYKVAKRGQDVALRCDPISGHVSLFWYQQALGQGPEFLTYFQNEAQLDKSGLPSDRFFAERPEGSVSTLKIQRTQQEDSAVYLCASSSIGANQPQHFGDGTRLSIL.

The CDR3 here is CASSFREAPTDTQYF. The CDR3 nucleotides read TGTGCCAGCAGCTTTCGTGAGGCCCCCACAGATACGCAGTATTTT. J is TRBJ2-3 and V is TRBV11-2; D uncertain. The germline V and J ends were trimmed by 3 bases and 2 bases, with 12 bases remaining between them. The length of the CDR3 is 15 residues. CDR1 SGHAT and CDR2 FQNNGV come from the germline V gene.

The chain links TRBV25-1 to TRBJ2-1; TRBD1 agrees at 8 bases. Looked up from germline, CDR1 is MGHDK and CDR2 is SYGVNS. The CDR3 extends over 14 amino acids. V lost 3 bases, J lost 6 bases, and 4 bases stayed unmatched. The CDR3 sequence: CASSEGQVFNEQFF. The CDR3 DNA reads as TGTGCCAGCAGTGAGGGACAGGTCTTCAATGAGCAGTTCTTC.

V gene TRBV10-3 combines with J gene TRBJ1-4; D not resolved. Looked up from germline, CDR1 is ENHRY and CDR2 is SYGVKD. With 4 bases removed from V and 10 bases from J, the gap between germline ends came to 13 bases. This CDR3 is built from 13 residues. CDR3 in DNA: TGTGCCATCAGTGCCGAGGGTCCCTTAAAACTGTTTTTT. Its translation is CAISAEGPLKLFF.

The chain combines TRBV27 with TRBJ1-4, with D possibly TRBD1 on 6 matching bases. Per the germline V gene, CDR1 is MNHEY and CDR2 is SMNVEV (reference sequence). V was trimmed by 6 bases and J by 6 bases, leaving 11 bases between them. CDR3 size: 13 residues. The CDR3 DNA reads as TGTGCCAGCAGACCAGGGGTGGATGAAAAACTGTTTTTT. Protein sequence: CASRPGVDEKLFF.

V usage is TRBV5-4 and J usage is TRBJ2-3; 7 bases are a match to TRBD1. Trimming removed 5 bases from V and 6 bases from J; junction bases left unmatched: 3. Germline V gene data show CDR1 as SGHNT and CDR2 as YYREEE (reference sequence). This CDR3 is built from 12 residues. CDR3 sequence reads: CASRAQGDTQYF. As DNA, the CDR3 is TGTGCCAGCAGGGCACAGGGGGATACGCAGTATTTT.